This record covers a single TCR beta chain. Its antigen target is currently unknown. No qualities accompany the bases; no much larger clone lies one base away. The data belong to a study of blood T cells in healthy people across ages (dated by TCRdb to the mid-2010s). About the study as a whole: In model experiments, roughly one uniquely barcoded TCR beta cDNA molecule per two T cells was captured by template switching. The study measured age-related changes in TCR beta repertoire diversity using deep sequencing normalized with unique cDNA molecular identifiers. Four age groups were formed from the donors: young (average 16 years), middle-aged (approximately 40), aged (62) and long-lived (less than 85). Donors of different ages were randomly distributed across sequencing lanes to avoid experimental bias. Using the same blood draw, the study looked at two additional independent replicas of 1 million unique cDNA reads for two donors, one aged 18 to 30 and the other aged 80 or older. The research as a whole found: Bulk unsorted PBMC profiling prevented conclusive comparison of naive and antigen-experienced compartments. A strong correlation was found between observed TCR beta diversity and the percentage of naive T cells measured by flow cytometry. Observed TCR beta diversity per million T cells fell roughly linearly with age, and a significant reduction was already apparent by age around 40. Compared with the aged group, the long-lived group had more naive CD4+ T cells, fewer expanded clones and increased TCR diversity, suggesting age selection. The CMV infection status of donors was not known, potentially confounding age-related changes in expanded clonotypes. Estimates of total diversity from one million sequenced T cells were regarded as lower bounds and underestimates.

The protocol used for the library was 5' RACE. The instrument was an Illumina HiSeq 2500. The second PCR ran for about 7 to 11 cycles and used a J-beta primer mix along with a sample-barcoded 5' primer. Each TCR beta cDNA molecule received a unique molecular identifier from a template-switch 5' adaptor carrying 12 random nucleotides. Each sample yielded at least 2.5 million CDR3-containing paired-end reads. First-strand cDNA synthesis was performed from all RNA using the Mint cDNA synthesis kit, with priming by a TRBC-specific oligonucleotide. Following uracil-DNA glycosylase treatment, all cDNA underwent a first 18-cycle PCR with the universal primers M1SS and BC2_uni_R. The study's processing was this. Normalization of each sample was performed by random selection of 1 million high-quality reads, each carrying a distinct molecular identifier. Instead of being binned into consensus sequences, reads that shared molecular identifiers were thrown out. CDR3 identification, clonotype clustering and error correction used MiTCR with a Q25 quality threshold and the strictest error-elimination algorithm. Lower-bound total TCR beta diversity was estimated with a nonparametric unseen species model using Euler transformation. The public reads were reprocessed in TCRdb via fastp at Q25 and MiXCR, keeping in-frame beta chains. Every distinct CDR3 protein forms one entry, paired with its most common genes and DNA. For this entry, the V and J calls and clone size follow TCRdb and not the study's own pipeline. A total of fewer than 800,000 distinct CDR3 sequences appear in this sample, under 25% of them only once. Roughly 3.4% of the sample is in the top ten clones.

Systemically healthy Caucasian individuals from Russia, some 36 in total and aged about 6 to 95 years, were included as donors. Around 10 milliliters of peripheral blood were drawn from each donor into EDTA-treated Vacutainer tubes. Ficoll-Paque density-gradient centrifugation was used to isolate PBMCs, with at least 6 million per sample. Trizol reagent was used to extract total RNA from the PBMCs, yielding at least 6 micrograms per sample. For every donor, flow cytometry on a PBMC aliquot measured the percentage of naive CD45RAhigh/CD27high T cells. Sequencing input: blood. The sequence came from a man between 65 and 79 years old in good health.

The CDR3 protein is CASSQDRSGPLHF. The DNA sequence is TGTGCCAGCAGCCAAGACAGGAGCGGACCCCTCCACTTT. The chain was built from TRBV7-9 and TRBJ1-6; tentative D gene TRBD1, with 6 bases matching. For CDR1 and CDR2, the germline V gene (reference sequence) lists SEHNR and FQNEAQ. V lost 5 bases and J lost 12 bases; the stretch between them is 14 bases long. The CDR3 measures 13 amino acids from cysteine to phenylalanine. Just the 39-base CDR3 DNA is kept, in frame starting at base 1.